Listed below are T cell receptor beta chains from one sample, sequenced in a study of blood T cell repertoires in COVID-19. The data were produced by immunoSEQ multiplex PCR, yet TCRdb's version contains in-frame clones alone and is incomplete. Of 92,000 or so clones in the sample, about 91% were seen once. What was sequenced was peripheral blood. The source of these receptors is a man in his sixties with acute or convalescent COVID-19. Both conserved end residues are part of each CDR3. Each record gives: V gene, clone size, J gene, D gene, CDR3 protein, CDR3 DNA. The D gene is left open where the match is weak. Clone size is not always given. Where it is, it says once, few, many or a class for expanded clones.

v_gene: TRBV3-1/TRBV3-2; abundance: -; j_gene: TRBJ2-7; d_gene: -; CDR3aa: CASSQGRPAYEQYF; CDR3nt: TGTGCCAGCAGCCAAGGGAGACCCGCCTACGAGCAGTACTTC
v_gene: TRBV29-1; abundance: -; j_gene: TRBJ1-1; d_gene: -; CDR3aa: CSGTQGLNTEAFF; CDR3nt: TGCAGCGGGACGCAGGGATTGAACACTGAAGCTTTCTTT
v_gene: TRBV6-5; abundance: -; j_gene: TRBJ2-2; d_gene: -; CDR3aa: CASRGSGELFF; CDR3nt: TGTGCCAGCAGGGGCTCCGGAGAGCTGTTTTTT
v_gene: TRBV3-1/TRBV3-2; abundance: -; j_gene: TRBJ1-5; d_gene: -; CDR3aa: CASSQGASNQPQHF; CDR3nt: TGTGCCAGCAGCCAAGGGGCCTCTAATCAGCCCCAGCATTTT
v_gene: TRBV30; abundance: -; j_gene: TRBJ2-5; d_gene: -; CDR3aa: CAWSLGSPETQYF; CDR3nt: TGTGCCTGGAGTTTAGGGAGCCCAGAGACCCAGTACTTC
v_gene: TRBV7-7; abundance: -; j_gene: TRBJ2-2; d_gene: TRBD2; CDR3aa: CASSSLAGVNTGELFF; CDR3nt: TGTGCCAGCAGCTCCTTAGCGGGGGTGAACACCGGGGAGCTGTTTTTT
v_gene: TRBV30; abundance: -; j_gene: TRBJ1-1; d_gene: -; CDR3aa: CAWSRTNRVGTEAFF; CDR3nt: TGTGCCTGGAGTCGAACCAACAGGGTGGGCACTGAAGCTTTCTTT
v_gene: TRBV5-4; abundance: -; j_gene: TRBJ2-7; d_gene: TRBD2; CDR3aa: CASSLTSGGSYEQYF; CDR3nt: TGTGCCAGCAGCTTGACTAGCGGGGGCTCCTACGAGCAGTACTTC
v_gene: TRBV2; abundance: -; j_gene: TRBJ2-5; d_gene: -; CDR3aa: CASKTQETQYF; CDR3nt: TGTGCCAGCAAGACTCAGGAGACCCAGTACTTC
v_gene: TRBV10-1; abundance: -; j_gene: TRBJ2-1; d_gene: TRBD1; CDR3aa: CARTGTGVVNEQFF; CDR3nt: TGCGCCAGGACCGGGACAGGGGTTGTCAATGAGCAGTTCTTC
v_gene: TRBV6-5; abundance: -; j_gene: TRBJ2-7; d_gene: TRBD1; CDR3aa: CASRRTGTDTYEQYF; CDR3nt: TGTGCCAGCAGGCGAACCGGGACAGACACCTACGAGCAGTACTTC
v_gene: TRBV29-1; abundance: -; j_gene: TRBJ1-1; d_gene: -; CDR3aa: CSAAHGVTEAFF; CDR3nt: TGCAGCGCCGCGCACGGGGTCACTGAAGCTTTCTTT
v_gene: TRBV21-1; abundance: -; j_gene: TRBJ2-5; d_gene: -; CDR3aa: CASSATGGETQYF; CDR3nt: TGTGCCAGCAGCGCCACAGGGGGGGAGACCCAGTACTTC
v_gene: TRBV5-6; abundance: -; j_gene: TRBJ1-1; d_gene: -; CDR3aa: CASSPLGGLLEAFF; CDR3nt: TGTGCCAGCAGCCCTTTGGGGGGATTACTTGAAGCTTTCTTT
v_gene: TRBV3-1/TRBV3-2; abundance: -; j_gene: TRBJ2-3; d_gene: -; CDR3aa: CASSKGTGRKSDTQYF; CDR3nt: TGTGCCAGCAGTAAAGGTACAGGGAGAAAGTCAGATACGCAGTATTTT
v_gene: TRBV11-1; abundance: -; j_gene: TRBJ1-2; d_gene: TRBD1; CDR3aa: CASSQQGNYGYTF; CDR3nt: TGTGCCAGCAGCCAACAGGGGAACTATGGCTACACCTTC
v_gene: TRBV2; abundance: -; j_gene: TRBJ1-4; d_gene: -; CDR3aa: CATSMRTNEKLFF; CDR3nt: TGTGCCACCTCCATGAGAACTAATGAAAAACTGTTTTTT
v_gene: TRBV10-3; abundance: -; j_gene: TRBJ2-1; d_gene: -; CDR3aa: CAISECILRECNEQFF; CDR3nt: TGTGCCATCAGTGAGTGTATTCTGAGGGAATGCAATGAGCAGTTCTTC
v_gene: TRBV5-1; abundance: -; j_gene: TRBJ1-1; d_gene: -; CDR3aa: CASSSAAGIMNTEAFF; CDR3nt: TGCGCCAGCAGCTCAGCCGCAGGGATCATGAACACTGAAGCTTTCTTT
v_gene: TRBV6-5; abundance: -; j_gene: TRBJ1-5; d_gene: -; CDR3aa: CASSYGGANNQPQHF; CDR3nt: TGTGCCAGCAGTTACGGTGGGGCGAACAATCAGCCCCAGCATTTT
v_gene: TRBV9; abundance: -; j_gene: TRBJ1-1; d_gene: -; CDR3aa: CASSVGVWGQMGTEAFF; CDR3nt: TGTGCCAGCAGCGTAGGGGTTTGGGGGCAGATGGGCACTGAAGCTTTCTTT
v_gene: TRBV6-1; abundance: -; j_gene: TRBJ2-2; d_gene: TRBD2; CDR3aa: CASRGAGDTGELFF; CDR3nt: TGTGCCAGCCGTGGAGCGGGAGATACCGGGGAGCTGTTTTTT
v_gene: TRBV24-1; abundance: -; j_gene: TRBJ1-5; d_gene: -; CDR3aa: CATSDSGDNQPQHF; CDR3nt: TGTGCCACCAGTGATTCAGGGGACAATCAGCCCCAGCATTTT
v_gene: TRBV7-9; abundance: few; j_gene: TRBJ2-2; d_gene: TRBD2; CDR3aa: CASSEGAGGGTGELFF; CDR3nt: TGTGCCAGCAGCGAAGGAGCGGGAGGGGGGACCGGGGAGCTGTTTTTT
v_gene: TRBV6-5; abundance: -; j_gene: TRBJ1-1; d_gene: -; CDR3aa: CASSSGQTNMNTEAFF; CDR3nt: TGTGCCAGCAGTTCAGGACAGACCAACATGAACACTGAAGCTTTCTTT
v_gene: TRBV6-6; abundance: -; j_gene: TRBJ1-2; d_gene: -; CDR3aa: CASSYEPRFDGYTF; CDR3nt: TGTGCCAGCAGTTACGAGCCCCGGTTTGATGGCTACACCTTC
v_gene: TRBV5-6; abundance: -; j_gene: TRBJ2-5; d_gene: -; CDR3aa: CASSFLGGANGVTQYF; CDR3nt: TGTGCCAGCAGCTTCCTTGGGGGGGCCAACGGGGTGACCCAGTACTTC
v_gene: TRBV24-1; abundance: -; j_gene: TRBJ1-2; d_gene: TRBD1; CDR3aa: CATSDLTGQGVYGYTF; CDR3nt: TGTGCCACCAGTGATTTGACGGGACAGGGCGTTTATGGCTACACCTTC
v_gene: TRBV5-6; abundance: -; j_gene: TRBJ1-3; d_gene: TRBD1; CDR3aa: CASSSISGQADSGNTIYF; CDR3nt: TGTGCCAGCAGTTCAATCTCGGGACAGGCCGACTCTGGAAACACCATATATTTT
v_gene: TRBV30; abundance: -; j_gene: TRBJ2-5; d_gene: -; CDR3aa: CAWSRQGGETQYF; CDR3nt: TGTGCCTGGAGTCGGCAGGGTGGTGAGACCCAGTACTTC
v_gene: TRBV18; abundance: -; j_gene: TRBJ2-3; d_gene: -; CDR3aa: CASSPPSRTDTQYF; CDR3nt: TGTGCCAGCTCACCACCCTCTCGCACAGATACGCAGTATTTT
v_gene: TRBV10-3; abundance: -; j_gene: TRBJ2-1; d_gene: TRBD2; CDR3aa: CAIRGVSGRAGSYNEQFF; CDR3nt: TGTGCCATCAGGGGTGTTAGCGGGAGGGCCGGCTCCTACAATGAGCAGTTCTTC
v_gene: TRBV11-2; abundance: -; j_gene: TRBJ2-1; d_gene: -; CDR3aa: CASSFQTSGSNEQFF; CDR3nt: TGTGCCAGCAGCTTCCAAACTAGTGGCAGCAATGAGCAGTTCTTC
v_gene: TRBV3-1/TRBV3-2; abundance: -; j_gene: TRBJ1-1; d_gene: -; CDR3aa: CASSQPGHGTEAFF; CDR3nt: TGTGCCAGCAGCCAGCCCGGTCACGGCACTGAAGCTTTCTTT
v_gene: TRBV19; abundance: -; j_gene: TRBJ1-4; d_gene: TRBD1; CDR3aa: CASSGQGTTNEKLFF; CDR3nt: TGTGCCAGTAGTGGACAGGGAACAACTAATGAAAAACTGTTTTTT
v_gene: TRBV28; abundance: -; j_gene: TRBJ2-3; d_gene: -; CDR3aa: CASSPVAAPSTDTQYF; CDR3nt: TGTGCCAGCAGCCCCGTGGCGGCCCCTAGCACAGATACGCAGTATTTT
v_gene: TRBV7-8; abundance: -; j_gene: TRBJ1-1; d_gene: -; CDR3aa: CASSLTRGGYNTEAFF; CDR3nt: TGTGCCAGCAGCCTAACGCGGGGGGGATATAACACTGAAGCTTTCTTT
v_gene: TRBV7-9; abundance: -; j_gene: TRBJ2-1; d_gene: TRBD2; CDR3aa: CASSSGLAAEQFF; CDR3nt: TGTGCCAGCAGCTCGGGACTAGCGGCTGAGCAGTTCTTC
v_gene: TRBV27; abundance: -; j_gene: TRBJ1-1; d_gene: TRBD1; CDR3aa: CASSLGRGRENTEAFF; CDR3nt: TGTGCCAGCAGTTTAGGCAGGGGGCGGGAGAACACTGAAGCTTTCTTT
v_gene: TRBV5-1; abundance: -; j_gene: TRBJ1-3; d_gene: -; CDR3aa: CASSLVGSFSGNTIYF; CDR3nt: TGCGCCAGCAGCTTGGTGGGGAGCTTCTCTGGAAACACCATATATTTT
v_gene: TRBV2; abundance: -; j_gene: TRBJ1-5; d_gene: TRBD1; CDR3aa: CASSGDRGHQPQHF; CDR3nt: TGTGCCAGCAGTGGGGACAGGGGGCATCAGCCCCAGCATTTT
v_gene: TRBV6-1; abundance: -; j_gene: TRBJ1-6; d_gene: -; CDR3aa: CASSEAMRSSPLHF; CDR3nt: TGTGCCAGCAGTGAAGCGATGAGGAGTTCACCCCTCCACTTT